The T cell receptor beta chain under discussion was sequenced for a study of T cells in Graves' hyperthyroidism and ophthalmopathy. The V gene end was trimmed by 0 bases and the J gene end by 2 bases; junction bases not matched to a gene: 5. This CDR3 is built from 17 residues. Germline CDR1 reads LGHDT; CDR2 reads YNNKEL (reference sequence). From RNA transcripts, TCR beta CDR3 regions were amplified. Using the HTBI primer set, a first-round RT-PCR was run on the TCR CDR3. In TCRdb, the multiplex PCR reads were re-called with MiXCR into one record per CDR3 protein. Among about 580,000 distinct CDR3 sequences listed, more than 11% were seen once.

This sequence was found in a woman aged 25 to 39 with Graves' hyperthyroidism that later progressed to Graves' ophthalmopathy. Sequencing was performed on blood. The chain carries TRBV3-1 and TRBJ2-7; TRBD2 aligns across 12 bases. CDR3 residues: CASSQDLTSGGAYEQYF. The CDR3 DNA reads as TGTGCCAGCAGCCAAGATCTGACTAGCGGGGGAGCCTACGAGCAGTACTTC.